The clone carrying this T cell receptor (beta chain) was recorded many times. No antigen is known for it. These data belong to a study of T-cell memory formation after mild COVID-19. TCRdb re-derived calls from the 5' RACE reads in MiXCR, one entry per CDR3 protein. Of over 450,000 distinct CDR3 sequences detected, approximately 20% appear once; the ten largest clones hold under 15%. CDR1 is SGHRS and CDR2 is YFSETQ in the germline V gene. The V end was cut by 2 bases, the J end by 5 bases, with 12 bases between. This CDR3 is built from 14 residues. Findings of the study overall: Contracting CD4+ clones sat mainly in CM and EM; CD8+ in EMRA. Contracting clones from day 15 to 85 showed balanced CD4/CD8; later expanders favored CD4+.

The sample consisted of PBMCs or a T cell subset sorted from them (not recorded which). This receptor was identified in an adult woman who had mild COVID-19 (a few samples of this study predate the infection). Cell type and time point are not known. The chain uses TRBV5-1 and TRBJ2-3; TRBD1 is a possible D gene (6 bases). This CDR3 is CASSLAGVGDTQYF. The DNA for the CDR3 is TGCGCCAGCAGCTTAGCAGGGGTTGGAGATACGCAGTATTTT. Looking up the rest from reference TRBV5-1 and TRBJ2-3 gives the full variable domain: KAGVTQTPRYLIKTRGQQVTLSCSPISGHRSVSWYQQTPGQGLQFLFEYFSETQRNKGNFPGRFSGRQFSNSRSEMNVSTLELGDSALYLCASSLAGVGDTQYFGPGTRLTVL.